A single sample is the source of the 4 T cell receptor beta chains below, sequenced in a study of a mutant IDH1 vaccine in newly diagnosed glioma. Their target antigens are unknown. As to time point: week 47, end of study. Alongside topical imiquimod, each dose of vaccine comprised 300 ug of mutant IDH1 20-mer peptide. TCRdb's copy holds only in-frame clones and misses some; the assay was immunoSEQ multiplex PCR. The sample holds nearly 50,000 clones, 70% to 85% seen once. This specimen consisted of PBMCs, obtained from a glioma patient whose treatment included an IDH1 peptide vaccine. Receptors were obtained from a woman in her twenties or thirties with glioma. Some clones in this sample may be carry-over from other donors' samples.

V and J are TRBV29-1 and TRBJ2-2, with 8 nucleotides matching TRBD1. The germline CDR1 and CDR2 sequences are SQVTM and ANQGSEA. The V segment lost 4 bases and the J segment 6 bases; nucleotides outside the gene matches: 16. The CDR3 has 17 residues. The CDR3: CSVVEVEGTGPPGELFF. As DNA, the CDR3 is TGCAGCGTTGTAGAGGTGGAAGGGACAGGCCCCCCCGGGGAGCTGTTTTTT.

The CDR3 bases are TGTGCCAGCAGTTGGGGGACAGACTCTGGAAACACCATATATTTT. Its protein is CASSWGTDSGNTIYF. V usage is TRBV6-6 and J usage is TRBJ1-3, with TRBD1 matching 7 bases. This CDR3 has 15 residues. J gave up 0 bases and V 4 bases, and 3 bases lay outside the gene matches. Per the germline V gene, CDR1 is MNHNY and CDR2 is SVGAGI (reference sequence).

CDR3 sequence: CASTRTGRANYGYTF. The CDR3 bases are TGTGCCAGTACGCGGACAGGGAGAGCTAACTATGGCTACACCTTC. The V call is TRBV19, the J call TRBJ1-2; 8 bases align to TRBD1. The CDR3 is made up of 15 amino acids. The ends lost 7 bases at V and 0 bases at J; junction bases unmatched: 7. CDR1 LNHDA and CDR2 SQIVND come from the germline V gene (reference sequence).

The CDR3 spells CASSLRGTVNTEAFF. For the CDR3, the DNA is TGTGCCAGCAGTTTACGTGGGACGGTGAACACTGAAGCTTTCTTT. The chain recombines TRBV28 with TRBJ1-1; a weak D match, TRBD1 (5 bases). Germline-derived CDR1 and CDR2 are MDHEN and SYDVKM. Trimming left V 2 bases short and J 0 bases short, with 10 bases between. The CDR3 is 15 amino acids.